This T cell receptor (beta chain) was documented in a study of T cell repertoires in cytomegalovirus infection. Study results and caveats: Cumulative frequency (of public TCR beta family members) identified carriers of CMV plus the relevant HLA. HLA-C-restricted CMV clonotypes gave the most frequent clonotype in two of eight donors.

In germline, CDR1 is SEHNR, CDR2 FQNEAQ (reference sequence). There are 14 residues in the CDR3. V was pared by 8 bases and J by 4 bases, with 17 bases between. This clonotype was detected many times. Its specificity is not known. TCRdb re-derived calls from the reads in MiXCR, one entry per CDR3 protein. The sample shows about 450,000 distinct CDR3 sequences, roughly 30% of them seen only once. What was sequenced was PBMCs. The receptor was isolated from a human donor in good health (CMV status not recorded). Some clones in this sample may be carry-over from other donors' samples. The rearrangement joins TRBV7-9 to TRBJ1-2; no definite D call. The CDR3 loop reads CASGGSYSGYGYTF. In nucleotides, the CDR3 is TGTGCCAGCGGAGGAAGCTATTCGGGCTATGGCTACACCTTC.